This T cell receptor (beta chain) was found in a study of blood T cell repertoires in COVID-19. Across the study: Sites across the United States, Italy and Spain contributed samples from acute and convalescent COVID-19. The cDNA or gDNA used as material had been derived from T cells, B-cell-depleted T cells, or PBMCs.

From germline, CDR1 is LNHNV and CDR2 YYDKDF (reference sequence). The V and J ends lost 1 base and 6 bases respectively, with 4 bases between them. The CDR3 extends over 12 amino acids. Seattle's enrolled individuals joined amid active infection and were then monitored longitudinally. In the authors' workflow: Scientists estimated how many nucleated cells there were by amplifying reference gene primers. Data came from immunoSEQ multiplex PCR; TCRdb stores just in-frame clones and leaves some out. V, J and clone size reflect that table, while D and trimming were determined from the DNA. The sample holds some 300,000 clones, roughly 91% seen once.

This sequence joins TRBV15 and TRBJ1-5, with D uncertain. The TCR comes from a woman under 40 with COVID-19, enrolled during active disease. Sequences were obtained from peripheral blood. CDR3 sequence reads: CATSRAFQPQHF. Written as DNA, the CDR3 is TGTGCCACCAGCAGAGCTTTTCAGCCCCAGCATTTT. Drawing the rest from reference TRBV15 and TRBJ1-5, the complete variable domain is DAMVIQNPRYQVTQFGKPVTLSCSQTLNHNVMYWYQQKSSQAPKLLFHYYDKDFNNEADTPDNFQSRRPNTSFCFLDIRSPGLGDTAMYLCATSRAFQPQHFGDGTRLSIL.